This T cell receptor beta chain was captured in a study of cytomegalovirus exposure and HLA in healthy donors (dated by TCRdb to 2017 to 2019). Turning to the overall study: An earlier analysis of about 560 of the donors reported approximately 300 Gb of sequence data and 117 million unique TCR beta sequences obtained from around 190 million T cells. About 300 gigabases of sequencing data and approximately 84 million unique TCR sequences were included in an early release covering roughly 700 HLA-typed donors. The genetic ancestry cluster associated with self-reported Caucasian donors included 81% of the approximately 400 genotyped donors. The study aimed to test whether signatures of past pathogen exposure could be identified by cataloging public T cell receptors. The study used immunosequencing to profile the T cell repertoires of 666 subjects and linked those repertoires to cytomegalovirus serostatus. Besides the first cohort of 500 to 700 subjects, a separate validation cohort made up of 95 to 150 different subjects was used. To predict cytomegalovirus infection status, the study brought together high-throughput TCR immunosequencing, statistical association of individual TCRs with disease status, and machine learning. A later analysis re-analyzed previously published TCR beta repertoires from 666 donors and added high-resolution HLA genotyping to study TCR occurrence patterns. Rather than drawing on any new phenotypic data, the later analysis identified candidate immune exposures from TCR beta sequences and the way those sequences occurred across donors. An earlier analysis of several hundred of the donors applied high-throughput TCR beta sequencing to assess whether each TCR beta V gene segment acted as functional or pseudogenic. Donor age, sex, ethnicity and CMV serostatus were compiled alongside the repertoire data. In a later genetic analysis, genome-wide SNP genotypes for about 65% of the 666 donors were used, and that subset was treated as a discovery cohort. All discovery cohort repertoires had been generated using a single sequencing platform. Class I and class II HLA loci were covered by the typing at four-digit resolution. Typing coverage varied by locus: roughly 620-640 donors for A, B, C, DRB1 and DQB1; around 560 for DQA1; around 570 for DPA1; approximately 450 for DPB1. Because of strong linkage in the cohort, five DR-DQ haplotypes were treated as single units for association and clustering. On average, around 230,000 unique TCR beta nucleotide sequences were sequenced per donor among some 420 genotyped donors of the cohort, with roughly 20% of those sequences being non-productive. The full study reports these points: HLA typing was unavailable for some donors at each locus, so association tests used only the typed subset. Most TCR sequences were observed very rarely across donors, whereas some public TCRs were present in many individuals. In a later analysis, TCR association rates were found to vary across HLA loci, with the most associated TCRs seen for DRB1 alleles and the fewest for HLA-C alleles. Only TCR beta chains were sequenced in this cohort, and the absence of alpha or paired-chain data limited detectable features. A cluster of highly shared sequence variants was judged likely to represent a technical artifact of the sequencing pipeline. Presence/absence analyses assumed roughly uniform sequencing depth across donors, an assumption that may not hold. Some IMGT-functional V segments, including TRBV6-2 and TRBV6-3, could not be told apart with the 87-base-pair reads, so those segments were excluded. According to the authors, the approach could potentially be generalized to other disease states and immunological phenotypes. The only immune exposure information available for the cohort was CMV serostatus. According to a later analysis, most CMV-associated TCR beta chains appeared to be HLA-restricted, and the HLA associations seemed to be driven largely by CMV exposure. The study listed 150 to 200 TCR beta chains as associated with cytomegalovirus. Because counts were too low, some 16 rarely observed V segments, including chromosome 9 orphons, were excluded from the earlier analysis of a few hundred of the donors. In a later analysis, some 18,000 TCR beta sequences were associated with specific HLA alleles at a false discovery rate of 0.05. V-gene and J-gene trimming of TCR beta chains was associated with a missense DCLRE1C variant in a later genetic analysis, and the association was replicated in an independent cohort. In a later analysis, several top co-occurrence clusters were reported to appear linked to parvovirus B19, influenza, CMV and Epstein-Barr virus. A later genetic analysis reported fewer N-insertions in productive TCRs among donors in an Asian-associated ancestry cluster than the roughly 620-donor mean. Compared with equally common non-associated chains, HLA-associated TCR beta chains in a later analysis were more clonally expanded and had lower generation probabilities. A further reported finding was that TCR beta sequences accurately predicted the HLA-A and HLA-B alleles for most subjects in the first cohort. An earlier analysis of around 500 of the donors showed that most TCR beta V segments appeared in productive rearrangements either about 87% or about 30% of the time, which broadly matched IMGT annotations. Strong co-occurrence of HLA alleles, especially DR and DQ, made assigning TCR associations to individual alleles difficult. Correlated functional status among segregating V segments might reflect linkage disequilibrium, but an unknown experimental factor could not be ruled out. Three of the identified cytomegalovirus-associated TCR beta chains were confirmed in vitro to be specific for cytomegalovirus antigens. In both the original and validation cohorts, the classifier was reported to diagnose cytomegalovirus status with high specificity and sensitivity.

The cohort was made up of 666 healthy bone marrow donors. At the time of sampling, all cohort members were nominally healthy, though unrecorded immune exposures were likely present. The donor was CMV seronegative and belonged to the group of under 400 seronegative cohort members. Every donor gave a peripheral blood sample, and the peripheral blood mononuclear cells from that sample were used for TCR beta sequencing. Genomic DNA extraction from the blood cell samples was performed with the Qiagen DNeasy Blood Extraction Kit. Library method: the immunoSEQ multiplex PCR assay. A mixture of 60 forward primers for TCR Vbeta segments and 13 reverse primers for TCR Jbeta segments was used in the multiplex PCR. The CDR3 region of rearranged TCR beta genes was amplified from genomic DNA with a multiplex PCR assay. Amplified TCR beta libraries were sequenced as 87-base-pair reads on the Illumina HiSeq System. In the source study's methods: In a later analysis, roughly 80 million unique TCR beta chains were counted across the 650 to 700 repertoires, and roughly 11 million of these chains were shared by at least two donors. A nearest-neighbor algorithm error-corrected the raw reads and collapsed the reads into unique sequences, merging closely related sequences to remove PCR and sequencing errors. To assign V, D and J gene segments, CDR3 sequences were aligned to IMGT reference sequences. For a sequence to be retained, a match of at least six nucleotides was required to both a V gene segment and a J gene segment. A rearrangement was called productive if the CDR3 had no stop codons and remained in frame with V and J, and every other rearrangement was called non-productive. Following IMGT convention, CDR3 was defined as the stretch from the second conserved V-encoded cysteine to the conserved J-encoded phenylalanine. Sequences without an unambiguous match to a single V gene segment were excluded from the earlier analysis of several hundred of the donors. In an earlier analysis of 587 of the donors, V segments were called functional above 56.7% productive rearrangements and were called segregating when the between-donor standard deviation exceeded 5%. A statistical classification framework was developed to diagnose cytomegalovirus status using the catalog of TCR beta chain sequences. In a later analysis, TCR nucleotide sequences were compared against IMGT/GENE-DB human TR gene sequences so that V and J genes could be assigned. A later analysis assigned CDR3 sequences and most-parsimonious VDJ recombination scenarios with the TCRdist pipeline. In a later analysis, each TCR beta chain was defined by its CDR3 amino acid sequence together with its V-gene family, and reads lacking a unique V-gene family were excluded. A later analysis removed 592 highly shared, low-generation-probability nucleotide sequences to deal with suspected cross-contamination and a sequencing artifact. For each public chain, a later analysis derived a clonal expansion index from normalized ranks of inferred template counts within each repertoire. Generation probabilities in a later analysis came from a VDJ recombination model fitted to out-of-frame rearrangements, and those results were checked against IGoR. Hypergeometric tests were used in a later analysis to score TCR-TCR, TCR-HLA and TCR-CMV co-occurrence, with a repertoire-size bias correction applied to the TCR pairs. False discovery rates were estimated in a later analysis by permuting HLA or CMV assignments 20 times. A later analysis grouped co-occurring TCRs with DBSCAN, adding TCRdist sequence similarity when clustering within HLA-allele-positive subsets. For co-occurrence clustering, repertoires with fewer than 30,000 or more than 120,000 public chains were excluded, along with roughly five repertoires with anomalous nucleotide sharing. Here the immuneACCESS table is served through TCRdb, limited to in-frame sequences with V and J called. Missing clones are a known gap in these copies; in checked studies unresolved V genes cover under half, and the rest lacks a known reason. D and trimming were read from the DNA, whereas the V and J calls and clone size are those reported in that table. Recorded for this sample are approximately 90,000 clones; roughly 8.2% of them occurred a single time. The ten largest account for under 3% of the sample.

This clone was recorded a few times. What this receptor recognizes is not known. No per-base quality is available; no much larger clone lies one base away. The germline V gene specifies MNHEY as CDR1 and SVGAGI as CDR2. The cysteine opens and the phenylalanine closes a CDR3 of 11 amino acids. Kept here is only the CDR3 DNA, which spans 33 bases and is read in frame from base 1. V is pared back by 6 bases and J by 2 bases, with 5 bases lying between the germline termini. This chain joins TRBV6-5 to TRBJ2-7; a weak D assignment points to TRBD1 (5 bases agree). Material for sequencing was PBMCs. This TCR came from a man aged 50 or older in good health and CMV-seronegative. The CDR3 region: CASRGPYEQYF. The base sequence is TGTGCCAGCAGGGGGCCCTACGAGCAGTACTTC.